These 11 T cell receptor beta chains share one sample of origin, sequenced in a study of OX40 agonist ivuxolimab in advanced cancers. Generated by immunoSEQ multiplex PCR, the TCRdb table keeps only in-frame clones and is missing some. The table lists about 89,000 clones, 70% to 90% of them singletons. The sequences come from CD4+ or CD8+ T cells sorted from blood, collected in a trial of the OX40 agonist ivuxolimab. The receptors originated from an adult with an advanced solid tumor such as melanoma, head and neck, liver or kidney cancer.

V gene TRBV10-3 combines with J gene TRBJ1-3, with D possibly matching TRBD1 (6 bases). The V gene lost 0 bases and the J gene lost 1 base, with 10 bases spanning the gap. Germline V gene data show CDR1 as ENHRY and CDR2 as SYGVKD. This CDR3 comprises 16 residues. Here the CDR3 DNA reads TGTGCCATCAGTGAGTCACAGGGAGGGTCTGGAAACACCATATATTTT. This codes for CAISESQGGSGNTIYF.

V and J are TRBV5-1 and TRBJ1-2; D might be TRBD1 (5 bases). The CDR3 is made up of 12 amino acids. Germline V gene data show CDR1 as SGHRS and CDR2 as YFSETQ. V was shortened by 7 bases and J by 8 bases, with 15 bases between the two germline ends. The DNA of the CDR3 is TGCGCCAGCGGCACGGGGGTCGGAGGCTACACCTTC. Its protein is CASGTGVGGYTF.

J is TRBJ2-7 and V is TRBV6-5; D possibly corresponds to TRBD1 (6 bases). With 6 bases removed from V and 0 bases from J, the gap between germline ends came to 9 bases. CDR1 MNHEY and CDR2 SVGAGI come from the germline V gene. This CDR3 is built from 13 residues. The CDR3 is CASRVQGSYEQYF. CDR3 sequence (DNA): TGTGCCAGCAGGGTACAGGGCTCCTACGAGCAGTACTTC.

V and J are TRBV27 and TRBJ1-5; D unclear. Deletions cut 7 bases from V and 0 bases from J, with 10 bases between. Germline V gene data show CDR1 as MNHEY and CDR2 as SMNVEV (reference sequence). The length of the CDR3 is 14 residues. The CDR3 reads CASKSINSNQPQHF. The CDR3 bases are TGTGCCAGCAAGAGCATAAATAGCAATCAGCCCCAGCATTTT.

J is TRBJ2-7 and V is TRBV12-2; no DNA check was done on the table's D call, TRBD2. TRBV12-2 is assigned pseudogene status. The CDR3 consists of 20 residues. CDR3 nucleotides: TGTGCAAGTCGCCCATGCTTTACACTAGCGGGGGGGCCGACATTCTACGAGCAGTACTTC. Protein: CASRPCFTLAGGPTFYEQYF.

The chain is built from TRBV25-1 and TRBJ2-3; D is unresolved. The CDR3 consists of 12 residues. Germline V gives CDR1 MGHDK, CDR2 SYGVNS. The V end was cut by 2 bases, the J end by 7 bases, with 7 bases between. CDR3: CASSENTYTQYF. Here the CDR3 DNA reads TGTGCCAGCAGTGAAAATACTTATACGCAGTATTTT.

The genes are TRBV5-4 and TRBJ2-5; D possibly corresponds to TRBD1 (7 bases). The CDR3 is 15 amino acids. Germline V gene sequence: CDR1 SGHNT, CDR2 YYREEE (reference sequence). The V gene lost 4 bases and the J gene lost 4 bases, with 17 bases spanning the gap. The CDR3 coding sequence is TGTGCCAGCAGCCCCACAGGGGTGGGGGGAGAGACCCAGTACTTC. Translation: CASSPTGVGGETQYF.

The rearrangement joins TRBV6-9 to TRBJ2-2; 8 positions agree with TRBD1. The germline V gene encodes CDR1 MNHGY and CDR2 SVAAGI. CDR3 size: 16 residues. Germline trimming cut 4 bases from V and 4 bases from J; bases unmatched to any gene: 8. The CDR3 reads CASSSQGARGTGELFF. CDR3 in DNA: TGTGCCAGCAGTTCCCAGGGGGCGCGGGGCACCGGGGAGCTGTTTTTT.

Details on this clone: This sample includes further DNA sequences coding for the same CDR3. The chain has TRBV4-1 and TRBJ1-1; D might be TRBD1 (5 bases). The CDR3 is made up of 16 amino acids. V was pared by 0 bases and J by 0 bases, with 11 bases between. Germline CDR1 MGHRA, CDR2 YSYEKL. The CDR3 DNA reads TGCGCCAGCAGCCAAGAGCTTCGGGGGGTGAACACTGAAGCTTTCTTT. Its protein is CASSQELRGVNTEAFF.

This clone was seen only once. The CDR3 here is CAWSVIAQNSPLHF. The CDR3 region has the DNA TGTGCCTGGAGTGTCATTGCACAGAATTCACCCCTCCACTTT. The chain joins TRBV30 to TRBJ1-6; D unresolved. V shed 0 bases and J shed 7 bases, with 10 bases lying between them. The germline gives CDR1 GTSNPN, CDR2 SVGIG (reference sequence). This CDR3 is 14 amino acids long.

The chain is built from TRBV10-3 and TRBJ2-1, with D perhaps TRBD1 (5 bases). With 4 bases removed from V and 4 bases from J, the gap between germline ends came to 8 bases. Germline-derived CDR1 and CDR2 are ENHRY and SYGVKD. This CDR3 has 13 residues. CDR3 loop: CAISVDRYNEQFF. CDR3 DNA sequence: TGTGCCATCAGTGTTGACAGATACAATGAGCAGTTCTTC.